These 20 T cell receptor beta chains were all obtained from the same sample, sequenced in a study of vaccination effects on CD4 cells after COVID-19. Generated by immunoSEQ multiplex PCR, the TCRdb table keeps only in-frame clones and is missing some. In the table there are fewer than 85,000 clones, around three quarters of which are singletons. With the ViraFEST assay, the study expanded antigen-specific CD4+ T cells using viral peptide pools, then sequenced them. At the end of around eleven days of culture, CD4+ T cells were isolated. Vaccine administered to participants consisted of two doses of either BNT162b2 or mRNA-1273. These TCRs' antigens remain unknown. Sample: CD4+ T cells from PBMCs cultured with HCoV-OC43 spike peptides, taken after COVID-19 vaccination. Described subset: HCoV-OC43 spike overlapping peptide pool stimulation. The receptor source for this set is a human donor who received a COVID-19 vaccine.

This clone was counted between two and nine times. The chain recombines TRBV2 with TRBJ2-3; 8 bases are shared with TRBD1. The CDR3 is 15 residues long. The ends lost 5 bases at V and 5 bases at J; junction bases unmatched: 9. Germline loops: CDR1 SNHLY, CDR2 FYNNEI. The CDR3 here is CASSIGTGRRDTQYF. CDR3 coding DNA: TGTGCCAGCAGTATTGGGACAGGACGGAGAGATACGCAGTATTTT.

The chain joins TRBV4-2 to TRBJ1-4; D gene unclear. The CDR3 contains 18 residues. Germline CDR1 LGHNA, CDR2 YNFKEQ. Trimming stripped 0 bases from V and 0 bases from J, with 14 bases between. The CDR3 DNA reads TGTGCCAGCAGCCAAGAATTTAGCACAGCTACAACTAATGAAAAACTGTTTTTT. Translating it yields CASSQEFSTATTNEKLFF.

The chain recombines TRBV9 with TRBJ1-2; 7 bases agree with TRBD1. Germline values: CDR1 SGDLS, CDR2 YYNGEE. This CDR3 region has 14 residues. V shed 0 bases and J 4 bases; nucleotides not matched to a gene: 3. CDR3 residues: CASSVGQGGYGYTF. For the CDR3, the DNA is TGTGCCAGCAGCGTAGGGCAGGGGGGCTATGGCTACACCTTC.

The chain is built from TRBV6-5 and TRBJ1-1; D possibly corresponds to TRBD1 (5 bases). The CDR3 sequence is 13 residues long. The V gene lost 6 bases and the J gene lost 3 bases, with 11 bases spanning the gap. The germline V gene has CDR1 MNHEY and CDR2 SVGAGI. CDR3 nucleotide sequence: TGTGCCAGCAGGACCTGGGGGGACACTGAAGCTTTCTTT. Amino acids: CASRTWGDTEAFF.

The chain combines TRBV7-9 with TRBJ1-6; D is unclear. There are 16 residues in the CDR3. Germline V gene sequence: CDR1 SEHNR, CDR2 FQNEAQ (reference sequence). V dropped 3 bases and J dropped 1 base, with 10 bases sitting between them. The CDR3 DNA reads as TGTGCCAGCAGCTTCGACGGAGAGTCCTATAATTCACCCCTCCACTTT. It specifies CASSFDGESYNSPLHF.

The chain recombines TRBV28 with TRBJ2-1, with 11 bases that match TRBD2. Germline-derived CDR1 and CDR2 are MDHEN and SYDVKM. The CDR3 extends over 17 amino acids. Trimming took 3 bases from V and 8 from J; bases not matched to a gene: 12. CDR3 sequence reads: CASSFKIFSGGAYEQFF. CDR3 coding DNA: TGTGCCAGCAGTTTTAAGATTTTTAGCGGGGGGGCCTATGAGCAGTTCTTC.

CDR3 DNA: TGTGCCAGCTCACCACCGGTTCGGACCTACGAGCAGTACGTC. Translating it yields CASSPPVRTYEQYV. The J gene is TRBJ2-7, the V gene TRBV18; D unresolved. V lost 0 bases and J 2 bases, leaving 8 bases between the germline ends. The length of the CDR3 is 14 residues. The germline CDR1 and CDR2 sequences are KGHSH and LQKENI.

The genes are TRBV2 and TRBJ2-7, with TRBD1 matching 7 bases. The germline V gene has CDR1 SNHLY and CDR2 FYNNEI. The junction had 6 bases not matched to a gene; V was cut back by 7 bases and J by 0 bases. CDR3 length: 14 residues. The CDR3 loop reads CASTGQVSSYEQYV. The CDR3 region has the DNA TGTGCCAGCACAGGACAGGTGAGCTCCTACGAGCAGTACGTC.

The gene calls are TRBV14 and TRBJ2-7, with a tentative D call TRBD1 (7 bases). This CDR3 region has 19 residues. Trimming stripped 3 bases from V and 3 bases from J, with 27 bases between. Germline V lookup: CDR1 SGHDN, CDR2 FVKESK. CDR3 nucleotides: TGTGCCAGCAGCCACCCAAAGGCGGGGACAGCGCCTGTACACTACGAGCAGTACGTC. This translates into CASSHPKAGTAPVHYEQYV.

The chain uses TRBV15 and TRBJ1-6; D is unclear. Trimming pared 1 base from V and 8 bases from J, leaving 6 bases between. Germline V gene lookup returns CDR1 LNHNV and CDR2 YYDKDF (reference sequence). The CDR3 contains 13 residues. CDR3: CATSRVGDSPLHF. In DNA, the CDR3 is TGTGCCACCAGCAGAGTTGGTGATTCACCCCTCCACTTT.

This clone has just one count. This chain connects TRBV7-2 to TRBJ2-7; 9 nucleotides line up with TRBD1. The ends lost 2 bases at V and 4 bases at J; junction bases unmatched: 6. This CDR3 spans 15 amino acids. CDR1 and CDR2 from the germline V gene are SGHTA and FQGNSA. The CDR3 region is CASSLSGQGWYEQYV. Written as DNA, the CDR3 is TGTGCCAGCAGCTTATCCGGACAGGGGTGGTACGAGCAGTACGTC.

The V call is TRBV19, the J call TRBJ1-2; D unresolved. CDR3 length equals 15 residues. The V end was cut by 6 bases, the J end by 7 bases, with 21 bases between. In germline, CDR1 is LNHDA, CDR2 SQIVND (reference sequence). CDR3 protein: CASRVQDFPRSGYTF. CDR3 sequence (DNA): TGTGCCAGTAGGGTTCAGGACTTCCCAAGGAGTGGCTACACCTTC.

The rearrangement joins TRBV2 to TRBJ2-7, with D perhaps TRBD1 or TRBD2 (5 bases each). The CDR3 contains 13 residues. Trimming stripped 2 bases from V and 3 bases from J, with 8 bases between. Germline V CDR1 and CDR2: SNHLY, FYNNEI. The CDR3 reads CASSERDGYEQYV. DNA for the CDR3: TGTGCCAGCAGTGAAAGGGACGGCTACGAGCAGTACGTC.

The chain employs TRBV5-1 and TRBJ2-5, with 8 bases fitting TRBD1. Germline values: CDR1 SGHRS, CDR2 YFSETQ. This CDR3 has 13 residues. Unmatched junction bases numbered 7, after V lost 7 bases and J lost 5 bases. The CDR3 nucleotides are TGCGCCAGCGATCAGGGGGCTCGGGAGACCCAGTACTTC. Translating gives CASDQGARETQYF.

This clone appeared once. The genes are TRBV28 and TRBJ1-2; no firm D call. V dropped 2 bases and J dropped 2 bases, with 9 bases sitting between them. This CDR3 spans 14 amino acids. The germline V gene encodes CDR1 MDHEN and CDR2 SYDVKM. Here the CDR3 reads CASSLTPENYGYTF. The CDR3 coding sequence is TGTGCCAGCAGTTTAACCCCGGAGAACTATGGCTACACCTTC.

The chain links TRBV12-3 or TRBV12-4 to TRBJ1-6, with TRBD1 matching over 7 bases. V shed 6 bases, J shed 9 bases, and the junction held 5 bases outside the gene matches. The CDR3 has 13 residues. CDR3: CASRATGSSPLHF. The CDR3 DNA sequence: TGTGCCAGCAGGGCGACAGGGAGTTCACCCCTCCACTTT.

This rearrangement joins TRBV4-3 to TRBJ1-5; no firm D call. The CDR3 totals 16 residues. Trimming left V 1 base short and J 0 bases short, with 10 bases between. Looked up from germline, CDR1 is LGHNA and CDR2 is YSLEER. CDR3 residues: CASSQAASSSNQPQHF. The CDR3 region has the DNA TGCGCCAGCAGCCAAGCTGCCAGCAGTAGCAATCAGCCCCAGCATTTT.

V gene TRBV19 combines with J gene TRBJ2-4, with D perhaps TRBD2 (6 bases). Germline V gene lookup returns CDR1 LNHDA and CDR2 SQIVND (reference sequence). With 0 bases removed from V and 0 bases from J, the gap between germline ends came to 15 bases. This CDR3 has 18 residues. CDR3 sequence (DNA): TGTGCCAGTAGTATAGAGGGGCGGGGAAAACTAGCCAAAAACATTCAGTACTTC. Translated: CASSIEGRGKLAKNIQYF.

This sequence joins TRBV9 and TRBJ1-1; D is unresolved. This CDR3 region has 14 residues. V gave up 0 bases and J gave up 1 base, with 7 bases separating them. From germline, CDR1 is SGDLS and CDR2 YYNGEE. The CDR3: CASSVVVGNTEAFF. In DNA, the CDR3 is TGTGCCAGCAGCGTAGTTGTAGGGAACACTGAAGCTTTCTTT. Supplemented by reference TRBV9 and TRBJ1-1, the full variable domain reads DSGVTQTPKHLITATGQRVTLRCSPRSGDLSVYWYQQSLDQGLQFLIQYYNGEERAKGNILERFSAQQFPDLHSELNLSSLELGDSALYFCASSVVVGNTEAFFGQGTRLTVV.

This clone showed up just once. This CDR3 is CATSKDSYEQYV. The CDR3 nucleotides read TGTGCCACCAGCAAAGACAGCTACGAGCAGTACGTC. This sequence joins TRBV15 and TRBJ2-7; a possible D gene is TRBD1 (5 bases). The CDR3 is 12 amino acids. The germline gives CDR1 LNHNV, CDR2 YYDKDF (reference sequence). Trimming pared 4 bases from V and 3 bases from J, leaving 7 bases between.